Listed here are 12 T cell receptor beta chains from one sample, sequenced in a study of CD8+ T cells in alopecia areata. Following RNA extraction, reverse transcription yielded cDNA that acted as the sequencing template. Profiled with immunoSEQ multiplex PCR; TCRdb holds only in-frame clones, not every one. Among under 250,000 clones listed, 57% were seen once. Sample: CD4+ T cells sorted from blood, taken at week 0. The receptor set was obtained from a human donor with alopecia areata.

As for this clone: The identical CDR3 is also encoded by other nucleotide sequences in the sample. The CDR3 sequence: CAWSVRSNTGELFF. The CDR3 region has the DNA TGTGCCTGGAGTGTGAGGAGCAACACCGGGGAGCTGTTTTTT. The chain uses TRBV30 and TRBJ2-2; D not certain. The germline V gene has CDR1 GTSNPN and CDR2 SVGIG (reference sequence). V was clipped by 0 bases and J by 2 bases, with 7 bases between them. The CDR3 has 14 residues. Using reference TRBV30 and TRBJ2-2 for the parts outside the CDR3, the full variable domain is SQTIHQWPATLVQPVGSPLSLECTVEGTSNPNLYWYRQAAGRGLQLLFYSVGIGQISSEVPQNLSASRPQDRQFILSSKKLLLSDSGFYLCAWSVRSNTGELFFGEGSRLTVL.

This chain joins TRBV9 and TRBJ2-7; D is undetermined. Trimming cost V 0 bases and J 3 bases, with 13 bases left between them. Germline V lookup: CDR1 SGDLS, CDR2 YYNGEE. This CDR3 contains 15 residues. The CDR3 spells CASSVATGGNYEQYF. Here the CDR3 DNA reads TGTGCCAGCAGCGTAGCTACGGGCGGTAACTACGAGCAGTACTTC.

This chain joins TRBV9 and TRBJ2-5; 7 bases align to TRBD1. CDR1 is SGDLS, CDR2 YYNGEE, per germline. Trimming took 1 base from V and 3 from J; bases not matched to a gene: 0. The CDR3 consists of 13 residues. CDR3 DNA sequence: TGTGCCAGCAGCGTACAGGGGGAAGAGACCCAGTACTTC. Its protein is CASSVQGEETQYF. The entire variable domain, with the rest obtained from reference TRBV9 and TRBJ2-5, is as follows: DSGVTQTPKHLITATGQRVTLRCSPRSGDLSVYWYQQSLDQGLQFLIQYYNGEERAKGNILERFSAQQFPDLHSELNLSSLELGDSALYFCASSVQGEETQYFGPGTRLLVL.

The chain uses TRBV5-6 and TRBJ1-5; TRBD1 agrees at 7 bases. Germline values: CDR1 SGHDT, CDR2 YYEEEE. CDR3 size: 18 residues. With V trimmed by 3 bases and J by 0 bases, 12 bases remained unmatched. CDR3 residues: CASSSRYAGTASNQPQHF. DNA of the CDR3: TGTGCCAGCAGCTCGCGTTACGCCGGGACAGCTAGCAATCAGCCCCAGCATTTT. Drawing the rest from reference TRBV5-6 and TRBJ1-5, the complete variable domain is DAGVTQSPTHLIKTRGQQVTLRCSPKSGHDTVSWYQQALGQGPQFIFQYYEEEERQRGNFPDRFSGHQFPNYSSELNVNALLLGDSALYLCASSSRYAGTASNQPQHFGDGTRLSIL.

This clone came up a few times. The chain is built from TRBV18 and TRBJ2-2; D remains ambiguous. This CDR3 comprises 16 residues. Trimming shortened V by 0 bases and J by 1 base, and 9 bases separated the two germline ends. The germline V gene encodes CDR1 KGHSH and CDR2 LQKENI. The DNA of the CDR3 is TGTGCCAGCTCACCACCGTTCTGGGAGAACACCGGGGAGCTGTTTTTT. It translates to CASSPPFWENTGELFF.

The chain combines TRBV5-1 with TRBJ2-7; 7 bases are shared with TRBD1. V was clipped by 4 bases and J by 6 bases; unmatched bases: 10. The germline gives CDR1 SGHRS, CDR2 YFSETQ. There are 14 residues in the CDR3. The CDR3 sequence: CASSVELTGAEQYF. The CDR3 DNA sequence: TGCGCCAGCAGCGTGGAATTAACAGGGGCCGAGCAGTACTTC.

V and J are TRBV29-1 and TRBJ2-5; no firm D call. Trimming left V 2 bases short and J 4 bases short, with 8 bases between. Germline lookup yields CDR1 SQVTM and CDR2 ANQGSEA. The CDR3 is 12 amino acids. The CDR3 nucleotides are TGCAGCGTTGAAAAGGGTCCAGAGACCCAGTACTTC. It yields the protein CSVEKGPETQYF.

The gene calls are TRBV5-1 and TRBJ1-4; TRBD1 matches at 7 bases. V shed 3 bases, J shed 2 bases, and the junction held 7 bases outside the gene matches. The CDR3 has 16 residues. CDR1 is SGHRS, CDR2 YFSETQ, per germline. This chain's CDR3 is CASSWGFRGTNEKLFF. In nucleotides, the CDR3 is TGCGCCAGCAGCTGGGGATTCAGGGGGACTAATGAAAAACTGTTTTTT.

Written as DNA, the CDR3 is TGTGCCTGGAGTTCCCTCTCCTACGAGCAGTACTTC. Translated: CAWSSLSYEQYF. The chain recombines TRBV30 with TRBJ2-7; D is uncertain. The CDR3 totals 12 residues. Deletions cut 2 bases from V and 0 bases from J, with 5 bases between. Germline CDR1 reads GTSNPN; CDR2 reads SVGIG (reference sequence).

This chain joins TRBV29-1 and TRBJ1-5; maybe TRBD1 (5 bases). Germline V gives CDR1 SQVTM, CDR2 ANQGSEA. The ends were cut back, 4 bases at V and 6 bases at J, with 13 bases in the middle. This CDR3 is built from 13 residues. This CDR3 reads CSVGWGYGQPQHF. DNA for the CDR3: TGCAGCGTTGGATGGGGGTATGGTCAGCCCCAGCATTTT.

This chain uses TRBV29-1 with TRBJ2-2, with 7 positions matching TRBD1. Trimming at V came to 6 bases and at J to 0 bases, leaving 4 bases not matched to a gene. Germline values: CDR1 SQVTM, CDR2 ANQGSEA. The CDR3 length is 14 residues. CDR3 bases: TGCAGCGTGAGGGGGACAGCGAACACCGGGGAGCTGTTTTTT. Translating gives CSVRGTANTGELFF.

The chain joins TRBV6-4 to TRBJ2-3, with D perhaps given as TRBD1 or TRBD2 (5 bases each). The ends were cut back, 6 bases at V and 1 base at J, with 8 bases in the middle. This CDR3 region has 13 residues. Germline-derived CDR1 and CDR2 are MRHNA and SNTAGT. The CDR3 sequence is CASSRDRTDTQYF. Here the CDR3 DNA reads TGTGCCAGCAGCCGGGACCGCACAGATACGCAGTATTTT.